The entry below describes one T cell receptor beta chain. Which antigen it targets is not known. One base away there is no much larger clone; base qualities are not given. The library was obtained by the immunoSEQ multiplex PCR assay. Drawn from immuneACCESS, this table holds only the in-frame rearrangements with V and J called that TCRdb kept. Clones are partly lost; checked studies trace under half to an unresolved V gene and leave the rest unexplained. For this sample the table gives around 100,000 clones, of which 80% to 90% were detected only once. 7.8% of the sample belongs to the ten largest clones. CDR1 and CDR2 (SNHLY, FYNNEI) derive from the germline V gene. The V and J ends are trimmed by 6 bases and 5 bases, leaving 19 bases between them. Spanning cysteine to phenylalanine, the CDR3 consists of 15 amino acids. Here the CDR3 DNA is all that survives: 45 bases in frame from base 1. The entry originates in a study of control samples from healthy donors and cancer patients (TCRdb year 2020).

The chain links TRBV2 with TRBJ1-2; TRBD1 is perhaps the D gene, given 6 matching bases. The material sequenced was blood. The TCR sequence derives from a man aged 25 to 45 in good health. Read as DNA, the sequence is TGTGCCAGCAGGATCGCCGGGCAGGGGCCTTATGGCTACACCTTC. The resulting protein is CASRIAGQGPYGYTF. With the rest looked up from the reference TRBV2 and TRBJ1-2 genes rather than sequenced, the full variable domain is EPEVTQTPSHQVTQMGQEVILRCVPISNHLYFYWYRQILGQKVEFLVSFYNNEISEKSEIFDDQFSVERPDGSNFTLKIRSTKLEDSAMYFCASRIAGQGPYGYTFGSGTRLTVV.